Listed below are T cell receptor beta chains from one sample, sequenced in a study of shared clonotypes between healthy human individuals. Measured with immunoSEQ multiplex PCR; TCRdb has only the in-frame clones, and not every one. This table holds some 2,000,000 clones, under 97% found once. Sequencing was carried out using naive CD4+ T cells sorted from blood. All receptors derive from a man between 18 and 35 years old in good health. The CDR3 runs from the conserved cysteine through the conserved F or W. D genes are given only for firm matches. Expanded clones get a size class; other rows say once, few or many, or leave the size out.

size	length	J	V	D	DNA	CDR3
-	12	TRBJ2-7	TRBV2	-	TGTGCCAGCAGACAGATAGACTACGAGCAGTACTTC	CASRQIDYEQYF
-	13	TRBJ1-1	TRBV28	-	TGTGCCAGCAGTTCAGGGCAGGGCGCTGAAGCTTTCTTT	CASSSGQGAEAFF
-	14	TRBJ2-7	TRBV28	-	TGTGCCAGCAGCGCCGGGACGGTCTCCTACGAGCAGTACTTC	CASSAGTVSYEQYF
-	16	TRBJ2-7	TRBV6-5	-	TGTGCCAGCAGTTCCGCCCCCAAATCCCGCCCCTACGAGCAGTACTTC	CASSSAPKSRPYEQYF
-	15	TRBJ1-6	TRBV27	-	TGTGCCAGCAGCCCCAGGGGACCCTATAATTCACCCCTCCACTTT	CASSPRGPYNSPLHF
-	14	TRBJ2-3	TRBV11-2	-	TGTGCCAGCAGCCCTCGTCGGGGCACAGATACGCAGTATTTT	CASSPRRGTDTQYF
-	19	TRBJ2-4	TRBV4-2	-	TGTGCCAGCAGCCAAGAAGTCCCGCCGGGAAACCTAGCCAAAAACATTCAGTACTTC	CASSQEVPPGNLAKNIQYF
-	16	TRBJ2-2	TRBV27	TRBD2	TGTGCCAGCAGCTTCGAGCGGGGGGTCGTCACCGGGGAGCTGTTTTTT	CASSFERGVVTGELFF
-	12	TRBJ2-7	TRBV10-3	-	TGTGCCATCAGTGGGGATTACCACGAGCAGTACTTC	CAISGDYHEQYF
-	14	TRBJ1-1	TRBV30	-	TGTGCCTGGAGCCCAGATGTCAGGGGAACTGAAGCTTTCTTT	CAWSPDVRGTEAFF
-	13	TRBJ1-2	TRBV6-6	-	TGTGCCAGCAGCACGAGCAGGGTCTGGGGCTACACCTTC	CASSTSRVWGYTF
-	15	TRBJ2-2	TRBV7-2	-	TGTGCCAGCAGCTTAAGCGCCCATCAAACCGGGGAGCTGTTTTTT	CASSLSAHQTGELFF
-	15	TRBJ2-7	TRBV6-1	TRBD2	TGTGCCAGCAGTGAGGCGGGGACTAGCGGATACGAGCAGTACTTC	CASSEAGTSGYEQYF
-	12	TRBJ2-1	TRBV5-4	-	TGTGCCGTTCCTACGGCCTACAATGAGCAGTTCTTC	CAVPTAYNEQFF
-	17	TRBJ1-5	TRBV28	-	TGTGCCAGCAGTTTATCGTGGTACAGAGATAGCAATCAGCCCCAGCATTTT	CASSLSWYRDSNQPQHF
-	15	TRBJ1-5	TRBV4-3	-	TGCGCCAGCAGCCAAGAAGGTGGGGTGAATCAGCCCCAGCATTTT	CASSQEGGVNQPQHF
-	16	TRBJ2-2	TRBV5-4	-	TGTGCCAGCAGCCGTGATCAACTAGTTGGAACCGGGGAGCTGTTTTTT	CASSRDQLVGTGELFF
-	14	TRBJ1-5	TRBV19	-	TGTGCCAGTATGCGAGGTGGCCTAGGACAGCCCCAGCATTTT	CASMRGGLGQPQHF
-	15	TRBJ1-1	TRBV7-2	-	TGTGCCAGCAGCTTAGCGCCATACGCAGGGGCTGAAGCTTTCTTT	CASSLAPYAGAEAFF
-	16	TRBJ2-3	TRBV10-1	-	TGCGCCAGCAGTGAGTCGGGGGCGGTCATCACAGATACGCAGTATTTT	CASSESGAVITDTQYF
-	14	TRBJ1-1	TRBV28	TRBD1	TGTGCCAGCAGCCCGGGACAGGTGAACACTGAAGCTTTCTTT	CASSPGQVNTEAFF
-	17	TRBJ2-7	TRBV4-1	-	TGCGCCAGCAGCCAAGATTTACCGGGACGCTACCACTACGAGCAGTACTTC	CASSQDLPGRYHYEQYF
-	17	TRBJ2-3	TRBV25-1	-	TGTGCCAGCAGTGAATTCCAGGACAGCAAAGCCAAAGATACGCAGTATTTT	CASSEFQDSKAKDTQYF
-	14	TRBJ2-1	TRBV7-9	-	TGTGCCAGCAGCTTAGCCGCACTCCTCAATGAGCAGTTCTTC	CASSLAALLNEQFF
-	13	TRBJ2-1	TRBV2	TRBD1	TGTGCCAGCCAGGGACAGGGTATCAATGAGCAGTTCTTC	CASQGQGINEQFF
once	13	TRBJ2-7	TRBV6-5	TRBD1	TGTGCCAGCTCCGGGACAGCACCTTACGAGCAGTACTTC	CASSGTAPYEQYF
once	13	TRBJ1-1	TRBV14	-	TGTGCCAGCAGCCAAGATGGCTGGGACGAAGCTTTCTTT	CASSQDGWDEAFF
-	14	TRBJ1-1	TRBV27	TRBD1	TGTGCCAGCAGATCGGGACAGGGCATCACTGAAGCTTTCTTT	CASRSGQGITEAFF
-	15	TRBJ1-5	TRBV19	-	TGTGCCAGTACCGACACCGGGACAAACAATCAGCCCCAGCATTTT	CASTDTGTNNQPQHF
-	12	TRBJ2-7	TRBV6-1	-	TGTGCCAGCACTGGTCAGACCTACGAGCAGTACTTC	CASTGQTYEQYF
-	17	TRBJ1-6	TRBV15	TRBD1	TGTGCCACCAGCAGAGGACAGGGCGAGCCTTATAATTCACCCCTCCACTTT	CATSRGQGEPYNSPLHF
-	18	TRBJ2-6	TRBV5-1	-	TGCGCCAGCAGCCGGAGAGCGGCCACGGAAACTGGGGCCAACGTCCTGACTTTC	CASSRRAATETGANVLTF
-	16	TRBJ2-2	TRBV6-6	-	TGTGCCAGCAGTCCTCGAGCTGGCCGGGACGACGGGGAGCTGTTTTTT	CASSPRAGRDDGELFF
-	13	TRBJ2-3	TRBV30	TRBD1	TGTGCCTGGAGGACAGGGAGTCGAAATACGCAGTATTTT	CAWRTGSRNTQYF
-	11	TRBJ1-2	TRBV10-3	TRBD1	TGTGCCATCAGTGATGCGGAGACAGGGATATTC	CAISDAETGIF
-	16	TRBJ2-7	TRBV27	TRBD1	TGTGCCAGCAGCTCTAAGGGAAAGGGGGCTTGGCACGAGCAGTACTTC	CASSSKGKGAWHEQYF
-	14	TRBJ1-1	TRBV2	TRBD1	TGTGCCAGCATGGTGGGGACAGGGAACACTGAAGCTTTCTTT	CASMVGTGNTEAFF